The source of this T cell receptor (beta chain) is a study of OX40 agonist ivuxolimab in advanced cancers. Study background: Dose-escalation patients had hepatocellular carcinoma, melanoma, renal cell or head and neck cancer. Three patients responded partially, comprising one with hepatocellular carcinoma and two with cutaneous melanoma. Findings and limits, study-wide: There were, on average, more expanded clones in CD8+ T cells than in CD4+. At 0.1 to 3.0 mg/kg, clonal expansion of CD4+ and CD8+ blood T cells had occurred by week 6.

A remark on this clone: The antigen is not known.

Looked up from germline, CDR1 is SGHTA and CDR2 is FQGTGA. V shed 4 bases and J 9 bases; nucleotides not matched to a gene: 9. The CDR3 is made up of 14 amino acids. The protocol was immunoSEQ multiplex PCR, while the TCRdb copy is restricted to in-frame clones and leaves out a portion. This sample has some 70,000 clones, with 84% found just once. V is TRBV7-3 and J is TRBJ2-1; TRBD2 agrees at 7 bases. The source material was CD4+ or CD8+ T cells sorted from blood, sampled in a trial of the OX40 agonist ivuxolimab. The TCR was taken from an adult with an advanced solid tumor such as melanoma, head and neck, liver or kidney cancer. The CDR3 nucleotides read TGTGCCAGCAGCTCGACTTCTAGCGGAATTGAGCAGTTCTTC. Amino acids: CASSSTSSGIEQFF.